The 21 T cell receptor beta chains presented below share a single source sample, sequenced in a study of beta chain features in type 1 diabetes. As every portion of the isolated RNA was reverse transcribed, the sequencing read expressed TCRB transcripts. This table comes from immunoSEQ multiplex PCR, and its TCRdb copy is limited to in-frame clones, with some not included. The sample lists roughly 170,000 clones; 10% to 15% were seen once. Sequenced input: central memory CD4+ T cells from blood. The receptors were gathered from a woman aged 18-29 years in good health.

In DNA form, the CDR3 reads TGTGCCAGCGGGCTCGGGAGAAATCCTCTAGAGACCCAGTACTTC. Its translation: CASGLGRNPLETQYF. V gene TRBV6-5 combines with J gene TRBJ2-5, with D possibly matching TRBD2 (6 bases). From germline, CDR1 is MNHEY and CDR2 SVGAGI. There are 15 residues in the CDR3. V gave up 8 bases and J gave up 4 bases, with 20 bases separating them.

The rearrangement links TRBV15 to TRBJ1-4, with D possibly matching TRBD1 (5 bases). This CDR3 comprises 12 residues. The V and J ends lost 2 bases and 7 bases respectively, with 5 bases between them. The germline V gene has CDR1 LNHNV and CDR2 YYDKDF (reference sequence). The CDR3 bases are TGTGCCACCAGCAGACAGGGTGAAAAACTGTTTTTT. This sequence encodes CATSRQGEKLFF.

This clone was detected only a few times. The chain is built from TRBV6-5 and TRBJ2-7; a possible D gene is TRBD1 (6 bases). Trimming removed 8 bases from V and 11 bases from J, with 22 bases in between. The germline V gene encodes CDR1 MNHEY and CDR2 SVGAGI. The CDR3 contains 13 residues. For the CDR3, the DNA is TGTGCCAGCGCAATCAGACAAGGGGGACCAAAGTACTTC. It specifies CASAIRQGGPKYF.

This rearrangement joins TRBV29-1 to TRBJ2-1, with 12 bases lining up with TRBD2. The junction had 3 bases not matched to a gene; V was cut back by 1 base and J by 8 bases. The V gene's germline CDR1 is SQVTM and CDR2 ANQGSEA. The CDR3 covers 14 residues. The CDR3 protein is CSVEASGRVDEQFF. The DNA for the CDR3 is TGCAGCGTTGAAGCTAGCGGGAGGGTTGATGAGCAGTTCTTC.

The chain couples TRBV10-3 to TRBJ1-1; D is perhaps TRBD1 (5 bases). The germline V and J ends were trimmed by 1 base and 3 bases, with 6 bases remaining between them. CDR1 and CDR2 (germline): ENHRY, SYGVKD. CDR3 size: 13 residues. This chain's CDR3 is CAISEWGDTEAFF. CDR3 nucleotide sequence: TGTGCCATCAGTGAGTGGGGGGACACTGAAGCTTTCTTT.

Only a few counts were recorded for this clone. The rearrangement links TRBV2 to TRBJ2-7; the match to TRBD1 covers 10 bases. The CDR3 totals 13 residues. Trimming cost V 11 bases and J 6 bases; bases outside gene matches: 10. CDR1 and CDR2 (germline): SNHLY, FYNNEI. In DNA form, the CDR3 reads TGTGCCGGCAATACCGGGACAGGGGTCGAGCAGTACTTC. Its protein is CAGNTGTGVEQYF.

This clone was seen more than once but under ten times. The chain uses TRBV5-1 and TRBJ2-3; D remains ambiguous. The CDR3 runs 15 residues. The germline V gene encodes CDR1 SGHRS and CDR2 YFSETQ. Trimming stripped 0 bases from V and 0 bases from J, with 8 bases between. CDR3 in DNA: TGCGCCAGCAGCTTGGTTGTAGATAGCACAGATACGCAGTATTTT. Amino acids: CASSLVVDSTDTQYF.

V and J are TRBV5-6 and TRBJ2-1; TRBD2 matches 9 bases. Germline V gives CDR1 SGHDT, CDR2 YYEEEE. This CDR3 is 17 amino acids long. V lost 3 bases to trimming and J lost 5 bases; unmatched junction nucleotides: 12. The CDR3, as DNA: TGTGCCAGCAGCTCGGTCCTACGCGGGAGGGTCCACAATGAGCAGTTCTTC. It codes for CASSSVLRGRVHNEQFF.

This clone was counted a few times. The V call is TRBV14, the J call TRBJ2-7; 7 bases line up with TRBD2. The germline V gene encodes CDR1 SGHDN and CDR2 FVKESK. The V gene end was trimmed by 5 bases and the J gene end by 4 bases; junction bases not matched to a gene: 17. The CDR3 is 17 residues long. CDR3 nucleotide sequence: TGTGCCAGCAGCAACACCCGGTCGGGAGGCCGTTGGTACGAGCAGTACTTC. It encodes CASSNTRSGGRWYEQYF.

This clone was seen a handful of times. V usage is TRBV7-9 and J usage is TRBJ1-5; tentatively, D is TRBD1 (5 bases). V was trimmed by 5 bases and J by 3 bases, leaving 14 bases between them. The CDR3 contains 15 residues. Germline loops: CDR1 SEHNR, CDR2 FQNEAQ (reference sequence). CDR3 loop: CASSPQTADNQPQHF. CDR3 nucleotides: TGTGCCAGCAGCCCTCAGACAGCTGACAATCAGCCCCAGCATTTT.

This clone has at least ten counts. This chain uses TRBV10-3 with TRBJ2-1; 13 bases agree with TRBD2. V shed 3 bases, J shed 0 bases, and the junction held 2 bases outside the gene matches. The CDR3 is made up of 17 amino acids. CDR1 ENHRY and CDR2 SYGVKD come from the germline V gene. The CDR3 region is CAISDRTSGSSYNEQFF. DNA of the CDR3: TGTGCCATCAGTGACAGGACTAGCGGGAGCTCCTACAATGAGCAGTTCTTC.

The chain carries TRBV4-3 and TRBJ1-2; no definite D call. V was trimmed by 4 bases and J by 5 bases, leaving 8 bases between them. This CDR3 spans 12 amino acids. CDR1 and CDR2 (germline): LGHNA, YSLEER. CDR3: CASSRGLYGYTF. As DNA, the CDR3 is TGCGCCAGCAGCCGAGGACTTTATGGCTACACCTTC.

The chain combines TRBV10-3 with TRBJ2-3, with TRBD2 identical over 10 bases. Germline CDR1 and CDR2: ENHRY and SYGVKD. This CDR3 has 17 amino acids. V trimming: 3 bases; J trimming: 3 bases; junction bases outside the gene matches: 9. The CDR3 DNA reads TGTGCCATCAGTGAAGGTGGACTAGCGGATCAGACAGATACGCAGTATTTT. Translation gives CAISEGGLADQTDTQYF.

This clone was counted a few times. The chain uses TRBV28 and TRBJ1-2; 9 bases map to TRBD1. The germline V gene has CDR1 MDHEN and CDR2 SYDVKM. Losses at the gene ends were 6 bases for V and 4 bases for J; bases not matched to a gene: 0. The CDR3 spans 12 residues. The chain's CDR3 is CASRDRGYGYTF. CDR3 DNA: TGTGCCAGCAGGGACAGGGGCTATGGCTACACCTTC.

This clone was detected only a few times. This chain connects TRBV5-6 to TRBJ2-2; a weak D match, TRBD1 (5 bases). The CDR3 length is 16 residues. V was clipped by 1 base and J by 3 bases, with 13 bases between them. Per germline, CDR1 SGHDT and CDR2 YYEEEE. Here the CDR3 reads CASSLSWKGYTGELFF. In nucleotides, the CDR3 is TGTGCCAGCAGCTTGAGCTGGAAGGGGTACACCGGGGAGCTGTTTTTT.

In this sample, this clone turned up a few times. Written as DNA, the CDR3 is TGTGCCACCAGCCGTGGACTAGCGGGAAATGAGCAGTTCTTC. It is translated as CATSRGLAGNEQFF. This rearrangement joins TRBV15 to TRBJ2-1, with 12 bases fitting TRBD2. The CDR3 is 14 amino acids. V was pared by 5 bases and J by 7 bases, with 3 bases of the junction left unmatched. Per the germline V gene, CDR1 is LNHNV and CDR2 is YYDKDF (reference sequence).

V gene TRBV7-9 combines with J gene TRBJ1-1; 12 bases align to TRBD1. There are 16 residues in the CDR3. Germline values: CDR1 SEHNR, CDR2 FQNEAQ (reference sequence). With V trimmed by 1 base and J by 6 bases, 6 bases remained unmatched. CDR3 bases: TGTGCCAGCAGCTTAGATGGGACAGGGGGCCGCGCTGAAGCTTTCTTT. The encoded protein is CASSLDGTGGRAEAFF.

Turning to this clone: Other DNA variants within this sample encode the same CDR3. V and J are TRBV20-1 and TRBJ1-1; D remains ambiguous. V lost 0 bases, J lost 5 bases, and 4 bases lay in between. The germline V gene has CDR1 DFQATT and CDR2 SNEGSKA (reference sequence). There are 11 residues in the CDR3. Here the CDR3 reads CSARDRTEAFF. CDR3 DNA: TGCAGTGCTAGAGACCGTACTGAAGCTTTCTTT.

This clone occurred a few times. CDR3 region: CASSQGAGVTYNEQFF. CDR3 nucleotide sequence: TGTGCCAGCAGCCAAGGAGCGGGAGTAACCTACAATGAGCAGTTCTTC. The rearrangement joins TRBV4-2 to TRBJ2-1; TRBD2 matches at 8 bases. The CDR3 consists of 16 residues. Per germline, CDR1 LGHNA and CDR2 YNFKEQ. V shed 1 base and J 2 bases; nucleotides not matched to a gene: 4.

This clone was counted a few times. The chain carries TRBV30 and TRBJ2-1; TRBD2 agrees at 8 bases. Losses at the gene ends were 1 base for V and 10 bases for J; bases not matched to a gene: 6. CDR1 and CDR2 (germline): GTSNPN, SVGIG (reference sequence). The CDR3 is made up of 13 amino acids. CDR3 DNA: TGTGCCTGGAGTGAACACGGGGGGGGAGAGCAGTTCTTC. Translating it yields CAWSEHGGGEQFF.

The chain carries TRBV9 and TRBJ2-3; D might be TRBD2 (6 bases). Looked up from germline, CDR1 is SGDLS and CDR2 is YYNGEE. This CDR3 comprises 14 residues. The V and J ends lost 3 bases and 2 bases respectively, with 10 bases between them. The CDR3 DNA reads TGTGCCAGCAGCGCGGGGGTAAACACAGATACGCAGTATTTT. It codes for CASSAGVNTDTQYF.